This TCR beta chain was retrieved from a study of CD8 T cells in Susac syndrome. Notes on the study in general: The study's TCR sequencing and HLA analysis drew on a certain number of individuals. That number was acknowledged as relatively small.

Reverse transcription of roughly 0.5 to 1 ug RNA was performed with random hexamers. The immunoSEQ assay covered 54 Vbeta and 13 Jbeta segments for CDR3. TCRdb itself ran the immunoSEQ multiplex PCR reads through MiXCR, one entry per CDR3 protein. This table holds roughly 180,000 distinct CDR3 sequences, about 95% found once. The germline gives CDR1 DFQATT, CDR2 SNEGSKA (reference sequence). This CDR3 contains 13 residues. In the case of this clonotype: Its matching antigen is unknown.

The sequenced target, TCR beta, came from blood CD8+ and CD4+ T cells. TEMRA cells were FACS-enriched, unlike CD8+ and CD4+ T cells, which were negatively isolated. V and J are TRBV20-1 and TRBJ2-7; 7 bases map to TRBD2. The sample was CD4+ T cells from PBMCs. The receptor was isolated from a human donor in good health. The CDR3 nucleotides read TGCAGCGTCTTAAGGGAGGGCTCCTACGAGCAGTACTTC. Translating gives CSVLREGSYEQYF.